This is a list of T cell receptor beta chains from one sample in a study of long-term antiretroviral therapy in people with HIV. TCRdb's copy holds only in-frame clones and misses some; the assay was immunoSEQ multiplex PCR. The table lists over 15,000 clones, approximately 84% of them singletons. Sequences were derived from unsorted PBMCs, sampled 0.9 years after starting antiretroviral therapy. These TCRs come from a man aged 18 to 35 with HIV. Both conserved end residues are part of each CDR3.

J	V	CDR3
TRBJ2-3	TRBV5-1	CASSLGGADDTQYF
TRBJ1-2	TRBV7-9	CASVGGGANYGYTF
TRBJ1-4	TRBV19	CASSRDRTNEKLFF
TRBJ2-1	TRBV28	CASSLLTGFSYNEQFF
TRBJ1-6	TRBV6-4	CASSDSLPNSPLHF
TRBJ1-2	TRBV2	CASRPHGGRGYTF
TRBJ2-7	TRBV25-1	CASAANEQYF
TRBJ1-2	TRBV6-5	CATLPRTGDGYTF
TRBJ1-5	TRBV2	CASSTLYSYSNQPQHF
TRBJ2-7	TRBV19	CASSPLAGLTYEQYF
TRBJ2-1	TRBV18	CASSPPNGEQFF
TRBJ1-6	TRBV7-9	CASSYAGPNSPLHF
TRBJ1-6	TRBV4-2	CASSHNKDSNSPLHF
TRBJ2-7	TRBV30	CAWSGGGNEQYF
TRBJ2-6	TRBV6-5	CASSYKGSGANVLTF
TRBJ2-1	TRBV6-5	CASSLAGAYNEQFF